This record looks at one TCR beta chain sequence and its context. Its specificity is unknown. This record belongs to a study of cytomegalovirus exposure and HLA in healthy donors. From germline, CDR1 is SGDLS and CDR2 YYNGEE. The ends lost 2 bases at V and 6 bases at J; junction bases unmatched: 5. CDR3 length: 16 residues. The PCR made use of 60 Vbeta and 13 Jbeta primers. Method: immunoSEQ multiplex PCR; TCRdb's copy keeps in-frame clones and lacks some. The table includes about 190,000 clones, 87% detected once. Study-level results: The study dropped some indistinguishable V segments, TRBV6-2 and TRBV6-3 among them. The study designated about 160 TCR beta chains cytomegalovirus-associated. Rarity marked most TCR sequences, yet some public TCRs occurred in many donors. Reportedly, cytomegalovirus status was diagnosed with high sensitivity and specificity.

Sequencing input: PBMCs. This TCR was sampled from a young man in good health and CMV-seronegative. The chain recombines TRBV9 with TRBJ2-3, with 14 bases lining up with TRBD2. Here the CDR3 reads CASSVGLAGGGDTQYF. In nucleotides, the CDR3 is TGTGCCAGCAGCGTTGGACTAGCGGGAGGAGGGGATACGCAGTATTTT.